The TCR beta chain under discussion was sequenced for a study of T-cell memory formation after mild COVID-19. From the 5' RACE reads, TCRdb called clonotypes with MiXCR, one entry per CDR3 protein. Here the sample spans 450,000 to 650,000 distinct CDR3 sequences, 20% being singletons. V lost 8 bases and J 0 bases, leaving 11 bases between the germline ends. The CDR3 is 13 amino acids. CDR1 and CDR2 from the germline V gene are LNHNV and YYDKDF (reference sequence). This clonotype has only a few counts. The chain links TRBV15 to TRBJ2-7; possibly TRBD1 or TRBD2 for D (5 bases each). The TCR originated in an adult woman who had mild COVID-19 (a few samples of this study predate the infection). Cell type and time point are not known. Sequencing was carried out using PBMCs or a T cell subset sorted from them (not recorded which). As DNA, the CDR3 is TGTGCCACCGGGGGTTGGGGCTCCTACGAGCAGTACTTC. Translating gives CATGGWGSYEQYF.